This TCR beta chain is from a study of blood T cell repertoires in COVID-19. The authors' processing: Counts of nucleated cells, estimated from reference gene primer amplification, were obtained. The assay was immunoSEQ multiplex PCR, and TCRdb's table has in-frame clones only and misses some. Clonal size and the V and J genes are those of that table, whereas D and trimming came from the DNA. The table has roughly 340,000 clones, about 90% seen once; the top ten hold less than 3.5%. Trimming left V 0 bases short and J 3 bases short, with 12 bases between. Germline CDR1 reads SGHRS; CDR2 reads YFSETQ. This CDR3 spans 16 amino acids.

The clonotype comes from a woman under 30 who had recovered from COVID-19. Specimen: peripheral blood. The chain is built from TRBV5-1 and TRBJ2-2; D might be TRBD1 (5 bases). CDR3 DNA: TGCGCCAGCAGCTTGGTTCACAGGCCCGACACCGGGGAGCTGTTTTTT. Amino acids: CASSLVHRPDTGELFF. Based on the CDR3 plus reference TRBV5-1 and TRBJ2-2, the full variable domain is KAGVTQTPRYLIKTRGQQVTLSCSPISGHRSVSWYQQTPGQGLQFLFEYFSETQRNKGNFPGRFSGRQFSNSRSEMNVSTLELGDSALYLCASSLVHRPDTGELFFGEGSRLTVL.